In its sample, the clone carrying this TCR beta chain was seen a few times. This sample is part of a study of T cell repertoires in cytomegalovirus infection. The CDR3 spans 12 residues. CDR1 is SQVTM, CDR2 ANQGSEA, per germline. Trimming removed 2 bases from V and 4 bases from J, with 7 bases in between. A single record per CDR3 protein comes from TCRdb applying MiXCR to the reads. In the table there are more than 400,000 distinct CDR3 sequences, more than 20% of which are singletons. The sequence came from a human donor in good health (CMV status not recorded). Some clones in this sample may be carry-over from other donors' samples. The source material was PBMCs. V and J are TRBV29-1 and TRBJ2-3; D remains ambiguous. The CDR3 region has the DNA TGCAGCGTTGAAAAGGTCCCAGATACGCAGTATTTT. Encoded protein: CSVEKVPDTQYF.